This T cell receptor beta chain was retrieved from a study of radiotherapy plus CTLA-4 blockade in lung cancer. Germline V gene sequence: CDR1 MNHEY, CDR2 SMNVEV (reference sequence). V was shortened by 6 bases and J by 6 bases, with 8 bases between the two germline ends. The CDR3 loop spans 11 amino acids. This clone was counted a few times. Profiling relied on immunoSEQ multiplex PCR, and the TCRdb table lists in-frame clones only, not all of them. This table holds around 82,000 clones, around 87% found once. This material consisted of peripheral blood, taken from a patient treated with radiotherapy plus ipilimumab. The rearrangement links TRBV27 to TRBJ2-5; a possible D gene is TRBD1 (5 bases). This sequence was found in a human donor with non-small cell lung cancer that progressed on radiotherapy plus ipilimumab. The CDR3 is CASSAGQTQYF. Written as DNA, the CDR3 is TGTGCCAGCAGCGCAGGGCAGACCCAGTACTTC.